A single sample is the source of the 20 T cell receptor beta chains below, sequenced in a study of early stage breast cancer tumors. The table came from immunoSEQ multiplex PCR; TCRdb's copy has only in-frame clones and leaves some out. This sample has 50,000 to 65,000 clones; 70% to 80% occur once, and the top ten carry 3.4%. Source material: blood. These receptors were obtained from a person younger than 45 with breast cancer.

The V and J genes are TRBV6-1 and TRBJ2-1, with 9 bases aligning to TRBD1. Germline CDR1 is MNHNS and CDR2 is SASEGT. The CDR3 spans 14 residues. With 6 bases clipped from V and 8 bases from J, the junction kept 8 bases outside the gene matches. CDR3 bases: TGTGCCAGCAGGTGGGGACAGGGTTTCGATGAGCAGTTCTTC. Protein product: CASRWGQGFDEQFF.

This clone has only one observation. This chain connects TRBV27 to TRBJ2-3; D may be TRBD1 or TRBD2 (5 bases each). This CDR3 contains 14 residues. The germline V gene encodes CDR1 MNHEY and CDR2 SMNVEV (reference sequence). V lost 3 bases to trimming and J lost 6 bases, with 13 bases between them. The CDR3 protein is CASSFRDLGDTQYF. The CDR3 bases are TGTGCCAGCAGTTTTCGGGACCTCGGGGATACGCAGTATTTT.

The V and J genes are TRBV5-4 and TRBJ1-4, with D perhaps TRBD1 (6 bases). Trimming took 4 bases from V and 5 from J, leaving 12 bases between them. Germline V gene lookup returns CDR1 SGHNT and CDR2 YYREEE (reference sequence). This CDR3 spans 14 amino acids. The CDR3 coding sequence is TGTGCCAGCAGCATCCAGGGGACAAATGAAAAACTGTTTTTT. Protein sequence: CASSIQGTNEKLFF.

The chain joins TRBV30 to TRBJ1-4; 10 nucleotides align to TRBD1. This CDR3 is 16 amino acids long. From germline, CDR1 is GTSNPN and CDR2 SVGIG (reference sequence). Germline trimming cut 2 bases from V and 7 bases from J; bases unmatched to any gene: 10. The CDR3 spells CAWSRRQGAFREKLFF. CDR3 nucleotide sequence: TGTGCCTGGAGTAGGAGACAGGGGGCCTTTCGTGAAAAACTGTTTTTT.

This chain joins TRBV19 and TRBJ2-7; tentative D call: TRBD2 (6 bases). V lost 1 base and J lost 4, with 23 bases in between. The CDR3 length is 18 residues. Germline assignment: CDR1 LNHDA and CDR2 SQIVND (reference sequence). The CDR3 loop reads CASSIASLGLTNRYEQYF. The CDR3 DNA sequence: TGTGCCAGTAGTATAGCCTCCCTGGGACTCACGAACAGGTACGAGCAGTACTTC.

The rearrangement links TRBV19 to TRBJ1-4; 9 bases fit TRBD1. Germline V gives CDR1 LNHDA, CDR2 SQIVND (reference sequence). The V and J ends lost 7 bases and 7 bases, in that order; junction bases with no gene match: 7. CDR3 length: 14 residues. In DNA, the CDR3 is TGTGCCAGTAATAACAGGGGGCTGGTTGAAAAACTGTTTTTT. This encodes CASNNRGLVEKLFF.

The genes are TRBV27 and TRBJ2-1; a possible D gene is TRBD2 (6 bases). Germline lookup yields CDR1 MNHEY and CDR2 SMNVEV (reference sequence). This CDR3 comprises 16 residues. V was cut by 6 bases and J by 3 bases, with 18 bases left in between. As DNA, the CDR3 is TGTGCCAGCAGCCACCTCGGCGGGACCGACTACAATGAGCAGTTCTTC. Protein sequence: CASSHLGGTDYNEQFF.

This clone was seen a single time. This sequence joins TRBV30 and TRBJ1-2, with D perhaps TRBD1 (6 bases). Germline V gene data show CDR1 as GTSNPN and CDR2 as SVGIG (reference sequence). The V gene lost 4 bases and the J gene lost 4 bases, with 7 bases spanning the gap. The CDR3 extends over 11 amino acids. CDR3 DNA sequence: TGTGCCTGGACACAGGGCTATGGCTACACCTTC. This sequence encodes CAWTQGYGYTF.

The chain links TRBV18 to TRBJ2-5; D remains unclear. Trimming pared 6 bases from V and 5 bases from J, leaving 19 bases between. The CDR3 has 15 residues. CDR1 is KGHSH, CDR2 LQKENI, per germline. CDR3 in amino acids: CASSHEGRVHETQYF. The CDR3 nucleotides read TGTGCCAGCTCTCATGAAGGAAGGGTCCACGAGACCCAGTACTTC.

The gene calls are TRBV2 and TRBJ2-2; no firm D call. Germline CDR1 and CDR2: SNHLY and FYNNEI. Trimming stripped 7 bases from V and 9 bases from J, with 18 bases between. The CDR3 has 14 amino acids. CDR3 protein: CASTPREAARELFF. The CDR3 region has the DNA TGTGCCAGCACTCCAAGAGAGGCGGCCCGGGAGCTGTTTTTT.

This clone was found a few times. The chain joins TRBV2 to TRBJ1-1; D unclear. Trimming pared 7 bases from V and 11 bases from J, leaving 17 bases between. In germline, CDR1 is SNHLY, CDR2 FYNNEI. This CDR3 is built from 12 residues. CDR3 coding DNA: TGTGCCAGCACTGGAGACCTCCTGGCCGCTTTCTTT. Translation: CASTGDLLAAFF.

This sequence joins TRBV7-3 and TRBJ1-2; D remains ambiguous. The CDR3 loop spans 13 amino acids. The V end lost 5 bases, the J end lost 4 bases, and 11 bases lay between the germline ends. The germline CDR1 and CDR2 sequences are SGHTA and FQGTGA. The DNA of the CDR3 is TGTGCCAGCAGCCCCACGGGGAGCTATGGCTACACCTTC. Its protein product is CASSPTGSYGYTF.

The chain combines TRBV30 with TRBJ1-1; unclear D gene. This CDR3 region has 12 residues. CDR1 and CDR2 (germline): GTSNPN, SVGIG (reference sequence). The V end was cut by 0 bases, the J end by 5 bases, with 7 bases between. The CDR3 sequence: CAWSVHDTEAFF. Here the CDR3 DNA reads TGTGCCTGGAGTGTCCACGATACTGAAGCTTTCTTT. Full variable domain (remainder filled in from reference TRBV30 and TRBJ1-1): SQTIHQWPATLVQPVGSPLSLECTVEGTSNPNLYWYRQAAGRGLQLLFYSVGIGQISSEVPQNLSASRPQDRQFILSSKKLLLSDSGFYLCAWSVHDTEAFFGQGTRLTVV.

CDR3 DNA sequence: TGTGCCAGCAACGGACTCGGTTGGACCCAGTACTTC. Protein: CASNGLGWTQYF. The chain links TRBV2 to TRBJ2-5; a weak D match, TRBD2 (5 bases). Germline V gene sequence: CDR1 SNHLY, CDR2 FYNNEI. Trimming removed 7 bases from V and 7 bases from J, with 13 bases in between. The CDR3 length is 12 residues.

This rearrangement joins TRBV4-1 to TRBJ2-3; TRBD2 matches at 12 bases. V was pared by 1 base and J by 6 bases, with 2 bases of the junction left unmatched. The CDR3 totals 15 residues. Germline CDR1 MGHRA, CDR2 YSYEKL. CDR3 in DNA: TGCGCCAGCAGCCAAGCTAGCGGGAGGGGGGATACGCAGTATTTT. It encodes CASSQASGRGDTQYF.

J is TRBJ1-2 and V is TRBV28, with TRBD1 identical over 9 bases. There are 13 residues in the CDR3. V trimming: 5 bases; J trimming: 5 bases; junction bases outside the gene matches: 3. Germline V gene data show CDR1 as MDHEN and CDR2 as SYDVKM. CDR3 DNA sequence: TGTGCCAGCAGTATCGACAGGGGGTATGGCTACACCTTC. This sequence encodes CASSIDRGYGYTF.

The gene calls are TRBV19 and TRBJ2-3, with D tentatively TRBD2 (5 bases). Germline CDR1 and CDR2: LNHDA and SQIVND (reference sequence). The CDR3 has 15 residues. The CDR3 DNA sequence: TGTGCTGCACCCATAATCGGGGTTTCGACAGATACGCAGTATTTT. Residues: CAAPIIGVSTDTQYF.

This chain links TRBV4-1 with TRBJ2-7, with 9 bases identical to TRBD1. Germline trimming cut 10 bases from V and 5 bases from J; bases unmatched to any gene: 12. The CDR3 contains 14 residues. Germline assignment: CDR1 MGHRA and CDR2 YSYEKL. The CDR3, as DNA: TGCGCCACTTCGCGGACAGGGGTCCCCGACGAGCAGTACTTC. Its protein is CATSRTGVPDEQYF.

V gene TRBV27 combines with J gene TRBJ2-5, with a possible D match to TRBD1 (6 bases). CDR1 and CDR2 from the germline V gene are MNHEY and SMNVEV (reference sequence). CDR3 length: 15 residues. V was clipped by 1 base and J by 5 bases, with 14 bases between them. The CDR3 coding sequence is TGTGCCAGCAGTTTATTTGGCAGGGGTTTGGAGACCCAGTACTTC. Residues: CASSLFGRGLETQYF.

V gene TRBV19 combines with J gene TRBJ2-7, with TRBD2 matching 10 bases. This CDR3 contains 17 residues. The ends lost 7 bases at V and 0 bases at J; junction bases unmatched: 12. Per germline, CDR1 LNHDA and CDR2 SQIVND (reference sequence). CDR3 nucleotide sequence: TGTGCCAGTATGGGGGGGCTAGCGGGAGTCCCCTCCTACGAGCAGTACTTC. Its protein product is CASMGGLAGVPSYEQYF.